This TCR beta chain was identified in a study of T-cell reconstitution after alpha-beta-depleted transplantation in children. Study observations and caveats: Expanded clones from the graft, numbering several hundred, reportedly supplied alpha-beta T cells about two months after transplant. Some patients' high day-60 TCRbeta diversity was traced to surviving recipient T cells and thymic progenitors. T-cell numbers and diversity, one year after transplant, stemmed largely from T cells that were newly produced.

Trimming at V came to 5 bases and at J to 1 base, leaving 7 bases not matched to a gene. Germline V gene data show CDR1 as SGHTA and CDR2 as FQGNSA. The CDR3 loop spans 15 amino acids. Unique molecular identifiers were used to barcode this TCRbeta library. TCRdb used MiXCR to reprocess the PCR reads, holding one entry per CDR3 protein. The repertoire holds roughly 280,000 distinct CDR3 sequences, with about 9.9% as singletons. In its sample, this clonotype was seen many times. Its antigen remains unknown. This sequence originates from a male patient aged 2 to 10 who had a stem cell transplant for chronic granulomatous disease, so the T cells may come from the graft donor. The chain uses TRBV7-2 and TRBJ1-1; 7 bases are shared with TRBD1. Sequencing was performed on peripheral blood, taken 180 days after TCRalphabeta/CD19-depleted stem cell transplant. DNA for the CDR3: TGTGCCAGCAGCCCCGACAGGGCCCAGAACACTGAAGCTTTCTTT. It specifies CASSPDRAQNTEAFF.